Presented here are 25 T cell receptor beta chains from one specimen sequenced in a study of blood T cells in healthy people across ages. The authors ran a second PCR of roughly 6 to 12 cycles using a sample-barcoded 5' primer and a J-beta primer mix. TCRdb processed the 5' RACE reads anew with MiXCR; each CDR3 protein has one entry. The sample has 1.5 million to 2 million distinct CDR3 sequences, 30% to 35% seen once. The sequenced sample consisted of blood. Every receptor here comes from a woman in her thirties in good health.

Points on this clonotype: The junction departs from germline at one end; a sequencing error may be responsible. The gene calls are TRBV6-2 or TRBV6-3 and TRBJ2-4, with unresolved D. The DNA matches TRBJ2-7 better at its end, which makes the J call doubtful. The CDR3 sequence is 17 residues long. CDR1 is MNHEY and CDR2 is SVGEGT in the germline V gene. CDR3 DNA sequence: TGTGCCAACAGTTACTCGATTTGGCAGGACCCTCCCTACGAGCAGTACTTC. Encoded protein: CANSYSIWQDPPYEQYF.

A remark on this clonotype: This may come from a read error, since a much larger clone is one base off. CDR3 amino acids: CVSTKGVSRDTQYF. The DNA of the CDR3 is TGTGTCAGCACTAAGGGAGTCTCAAGGGATACGCAGTATTTT. V gene TRBV2 combines with J gene TRBJ2-3, with D possibly being TRBD2 (5 bases). Germline CDR1 and CDR2: SNHLY and FYNNEI. The CDR3 sequence is 14 residues long.

The chain combines TRBV11-1 with TRBJ2-1; possibly TRBD2 for D (7 bases). This CDR3 has 19 amino acids. V dropped 2 bases and J dropped 2 bases, with 22 bases sitting between them. The V gene's germline CDR1 is SGHAT and CDR2 FQDESV (reference sequence). This chain's CDR3 is CASSLLSGGGPRAYNEQFF. DNA of the CDR3: TGTGCCAGCAGCTTACTCTCCGGCGGGGGCCCACGCGCCTACAATGAGCAGTTCTTC.

Worth noting for this clonotype: With a much larger clone just one base away, this may be a read error. The V call is TRBV5-1, the J call TRBJ1-2, with TRBD1 matching over 8 bases. CDR1 is SGHRS, CDR2 YFSETQ, per germline. This CDR3 is 13 amino acids long. The CDR3 region has the DNA TGCGCCGGCAGCTTACAACAGGGGGGAGGCTACACCTTC. It yields the protein CAGSLQQGGGYTF.

This chain links TRBV29-1 with TRBJ1-5, with D possibly TRBD1 on 6 matching bases. V lost 5 bases, J lost 6 bases, and 17 bases lay in between. The CDR3 covers 14 residues. CDR1 SQVTM and CDR2 ANQGSEA come from the germline V gene. The CDR3 loop is CSVILQGLRQPQHF. The CDR3 DNA follows: TGCAGCGTTATTCTTCAGGGGTTGCGTCAGCCCCAGCATTTT.

This clonotype was found a few times. The rearrangement links TRBV20-1 to TRBJ2-3, with D possibly being TRBD2 (6 bases). Germline V gene sequence: CDR1 DFQATT, CDR2 SNEGSKA (reference sequence). This CDR3 has 15 amino acids. The V end was cut by 6 bases, the J end by 1 base, with 17 bases between. The CDR3 DNA sequence: TGCAGTGCCCCCCGTGCTAGCGACGGCACAGATACGCAGTATTTT. It is translated as CSAPRASDGTDTQYF.

This clonotype has more than one count but fewer than ten. The chain couples TRBV20-1 to TRBJ2-3; 10 nucleotides match TRBD2. Germline CDR1 DFQATT, CDR2 SNEGSKA (reference sequence). Losses at the gene ends were 8 bases for V and 3 bases for J; bases not matched to a gene: 20. CDR3 size: 18 residues. CDR3: CSSGGVVAGGLATDTQYF. CDR3 nucleotides: TGCAGTAGCGGGGGGGTAGTAGCGGGAGGCTTAGCGACAGATACGCAGTATTTT.

The genes are TRBV4-1 and TRBJ1-4; D might be TRBD1 (5 bases). CDR1 is MGHRA, CDR2 YSYEKL, per germline. The CDR3 runs to 19 residues. Trimming pared 2 bases from V and 0 bases from J, leaving 19 bases between. The CDR3 nucleotides are TGCGCCAGCAGCCAACTACCGGGACCCACAAGGGCAACTAATGAAAAACTGTTTTTT. It codes for CASSQLPGPTRATNEKLFF.

This chain uses TRBV7-3 with TRBJ2-3, with 7 nucleotides matching TRBD2. This CDR3 has 15 residues. The germline gives CDR1 SGHTA, CDR2 FQGTGA. Trimming took 2 bases from V and 6 from J; bases not matched to a gene: 8. The CDR3 region is CASSLYGGGGDTQYF. CDR3 in DNA: TGTGCCAGCAGCTTATATGGGGGGGGAGGTGATACGCAGTATTTT.

Only a few counts were recorded for this clonotype. The rearrangement links TRBV12-3 or TRBV12-4 to TRBJ2-1; a possible D gene is TRBD2 (6 bases). The germline V and J ends were trimmed by 1 base and 6 bases, with 13 bases remaining between them. The CDR3 has 15 residues. CDR3 sequence reads: CASSLGGGSLNEQFF. The CDR3 bases are TGTGCCAGCAGTTTAGGTGGAGGGTCCCTCAATGAGCAGTTCTTC.

This clonotype has just a few counts. This chain links TRBV21-1 with TRBJ1-2. TRBV21-1 is given as a pseudogene. The CDR3 length is 15 residues. The DNA of the CDR3 is TGTGCCAGCAGCACAGTCAGACCACGACGCTATGGCTACACCTTC. Its protein product is CASSTVRPRRYGYTF.

J is TRBJ2-3 and V is TRBV3-1; TRBD2 matches at 7 bases. With 3 bases clipped from V and 7 bases from J, the junction kept 13 bases outside the gene matches. This CDR3 comprises 16 residues. The germline gives CDR1 LGHDT, CDR2 YNNKEL (reference sequence). The CDR3 DNA reads as TGTGCCAGCAGCCAGTGGCTAGCGGAAGGACAAAATACGCAGTATTTT. It is translated as CASSQWLAEGQNTQYF.

This clonotype was seen a few times. The rearrangement joins TRBV7-9 to TRBJ2-2; 7 positions agree with TRBD2. V was clipped by 1 base and J by 4 bases; unmatched bases: 9. Germline CDR1 is SEHNR and CDR2 is FQNEAQ (reference sequence). The CDR3 totals 17 residues. The CDR3 is CASSLGGRFSVTGELFF. CDR3 nucleotide sequence: TGTGCCAGCAGCTTAGGCGGGAGATTTTCGGTCACCGGGGAGCTGTTTTTT.

The chain carries TRBV3-1 and TRBJ1-2; D gene ambiguous. CDR3 size: 15 residues. Trimming took 5 bases from V and 2 from J, leaving 15 bases between them. Per germline, CDR1 LGHDT and CDR2 YNNKEL (reference sequence). In nucleotides, the CDR3 is TGTGCCAGCAGCTCCCACGGCCAAGGGAACTATGGCTACACCTTC. It codes for CASSSHGQGNYGYTF.

There are a few counts of this clonotype. The J gene is TRBJ2-7, the V gene TRBV18; D is possibly TRBD1 (5 bases). The germline V gene encodes CDR1 KGHSH and CDR2 LQKENI. V was pared by 2 bases and J by 2 bases, with 13 bases between. CDR3 length: 15 residues. For the CDR3, the DNA is TGTGCCAGCTCACCAACGCAGGGCCTTACCTACGAGCAGTACTTC. Translating gives CASSPTQGLTYEQYF.

This chain connects TRBV14 to TRBJ2-1; D is unclear. Germline CDR1 reads SGHDN; CDR2 reads FVKESK. V was clipped by 0 bases and J by 9 bases, with 12 bases between them. The CDR3 contains 14 residues. The DNA for the CDR3 is TGTGCCAGCAGCCAAGATTTAAGTATTAGTGAGCAGTTCTTC. This sequence encodes CASSQDLSISEQFF.

The chain is built from TRBV9 and TRBJ2-1, with 8 positions matching TRBD2. Germline lookup yields CDR1 SGDLS and CDR2 YYNGEE. The CDR3 has 16 amino acids. V was clipped by 3 bases and J by 7 bases; unmatched bases: 12. CDR3 in DNA: TGTGCCAGCAGCGGAACCGGGACTAGGGGGGGTAATGAGCAGTTCTTC. Its protein product is CASSGTGTRGGNEQFF. The full variable domain, in which reference TRBV9 and TRBJ2-1 provide the parts outside the CDR3, is DSGVTQTPKHLITATGQRVTLRCSPRSGDLSVYWYQQSLDQGLQFLIQYYNGEERAKGNILERFSAQQFPDLHSELNLSSLELGDSALYFCASSGTGTRGGNEQFFGPGTRLTVL.

The chain employs TRBV29-1 and TRBJ2-7; no definite D call. The last part of the DNA fits TRBJ2-5 better; the J call may be wrong. This CDR3 is 16 amino acids long. Germline V gene sequence: CDR1 SQVTM, CDR2 ANQGSEA. As DNA, the CDR3 is TGCAGCGTCCAGCCCGCCGGGTCGGGCCCCGGAGAGACCCAGTACTTC. Its translation: CSVQPAGSGPGETQYF.

This clonotype showed up just a few times. The V call is TRBV20-1, the J call TRBJ1-1; 11 positions agree with TRBD1. Germline trimming cut 0 bases from V and 11 bases from J; bases unmatched to any gene: 11. The CDR3 runs to 15 residues. Looked up from germline, CDR1 is DFQATT and CDR2 is SNEGSKA (reference sequence). CDR3 sequence: CSARDEGGRDRGAFF. The CDR3 bases are TGCAGTGCTAGAGATGAGGGGGGACGGGACAGGGGGGCTTTCTTT.

This clonotype came up a few times. This chain uses TRBV5-1 with TRBJ2-1; tentative D call: TRBD1 (6 bases). The ends were cut back, 0 bases at V and 8 bases at J, with 12 bases in the middle. In germline, CDR1 is SGHRS, CDR2 YFSETQ. The CDR3 runs to 14 residues. CDR3 sequence (DNA): TGCGCCAGCAGCTTGGGGACAGTACCGTATGAGCAGTTCTTC. Protein sequence: CASSLGTVPYEQFF. Looking up the rest from reference TRBV5-1 and TRBJ2-1 gives the full variable domain: KAGVTQTPRYLIKTRGQQVTLSCSPISGHRSVSWYQQTPGQGLQFLFEYFSETQRNKGNFPGRFSGRQFSNSRSEMNVSTLELGDSALYLCASSLGTVPYEQFFGPGTRLTVL.

This clonotype has only one observation. CDR3 bases: TGTGCCATCAGTGAGTCCCTGAGACTAGCGGGGGCGGTCTACGAGCAGTACTTC. Encoded protein: CAISESLRLAGAVYEQYF. The chain uses TRBV10-3 and TRBJ2-7; TRBD2 agrees at 12 bases. Per germline, CDR1 ENHRY and CDR2 SYGVKD. Losses at the gene ends were 0 bases for V and 3 bases for J; bases not matched to a gene: 9. There are 18 residues in the CDR3.

The DNA of the CDR3 is TGTGCCAGCAGCTTAGACGGGGGCCGTGGGGGGCACGAGCAGTACTTC. It encodes CASSLDGGRGGHEQYF. The chain joins TRBV7-2 to TRBJ2-7; either TRBD1 or TRBD2 may supply D (6 bases each). The CDR3 totals 16 residues. Germline V gene data show CDR1 as SGHTA and CDR2 as FQGNSA. Trimming shortened V by 1 base and J by 5 bases, and 18 bases separated the two germline ends.

This clonotype has a handful of counts. V gene TRBV7-9 combines with J gene TRBJ1-4; D uncertain. This CDR3 is 14 amino acids long. V was shortened by 6 bases and J by 4 bases, with 12 bases between the two germline ends. Per germline, CDR1 SEHNR and CDR2 FQNEAQ (reference sequence). CDR3 protein: CASRTGSNNEKLFF. In DNA form, the CDR3 reads TGTGCCAGCAGGACCGGGTCGAATAATGAAAAACTGTTTTTT.

The rearrangement links TRBV6-1 to TRBJ2-3; 10 positions agree with TRBD2. V gave up 3 bases and J gave up 6 bases; unmatched junction bases: 3. The CDR3 has 14 amino acids. The germline CDR1 and CDR2 sequences are MNHNS and SASEGT. CDR3 nucleotides: TGTGCCAGCAGTGATAGCGGGAGGATTGATACGCAGTATTTT. Residues: CASSDSGRIDTQYF.

This clonotype was detected only a few times. The chain uses TRBV10-3 and TRBJ2-1; TRBD2 matches at 13 bases. The J segment lost 6 bases and the V segment lost 3 bases, leaving 5 bases of the junction unmatched. CDR1 is ENHRY and CDR2 is SYGVKD in the germline V gene. This CDR3 is built from 16 residues. The CDR3 DNA sequence: TGTGCCATCAGTGACAGACTAGCGGGGGGAGTCAATGAGCAGTTCTTC. Its protein product is CAISDRLAGGVNEQFF.